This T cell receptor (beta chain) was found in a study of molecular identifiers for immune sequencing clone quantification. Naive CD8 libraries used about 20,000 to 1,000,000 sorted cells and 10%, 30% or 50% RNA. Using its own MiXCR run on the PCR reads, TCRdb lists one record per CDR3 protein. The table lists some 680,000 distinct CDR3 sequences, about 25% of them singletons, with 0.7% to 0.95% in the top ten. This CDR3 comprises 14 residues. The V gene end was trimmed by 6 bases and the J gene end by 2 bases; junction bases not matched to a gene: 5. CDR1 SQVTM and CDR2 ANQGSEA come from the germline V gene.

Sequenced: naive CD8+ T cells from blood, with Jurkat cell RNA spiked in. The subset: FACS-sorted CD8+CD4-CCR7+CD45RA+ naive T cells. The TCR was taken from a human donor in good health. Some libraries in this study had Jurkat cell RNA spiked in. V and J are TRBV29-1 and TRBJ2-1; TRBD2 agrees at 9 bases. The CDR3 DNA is TGCAGCGTGAAAGGCGGGAGGGCCTACAATGAGCAGTTCTTC. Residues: CSVKGGRAYNEQFF.